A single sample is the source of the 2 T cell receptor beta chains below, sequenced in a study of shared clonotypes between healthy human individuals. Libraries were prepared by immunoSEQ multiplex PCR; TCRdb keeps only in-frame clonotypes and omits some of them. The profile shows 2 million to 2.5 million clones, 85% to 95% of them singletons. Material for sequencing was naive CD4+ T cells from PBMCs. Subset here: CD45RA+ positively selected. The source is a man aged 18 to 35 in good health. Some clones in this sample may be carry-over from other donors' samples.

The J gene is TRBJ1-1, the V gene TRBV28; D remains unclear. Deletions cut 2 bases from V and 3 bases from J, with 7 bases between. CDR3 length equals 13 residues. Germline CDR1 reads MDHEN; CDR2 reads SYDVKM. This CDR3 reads CASSLKWDTEAFF. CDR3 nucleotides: TGTGCCAGCAGTTTAAAGTGGGACACTGAAGCTTTCTTT.

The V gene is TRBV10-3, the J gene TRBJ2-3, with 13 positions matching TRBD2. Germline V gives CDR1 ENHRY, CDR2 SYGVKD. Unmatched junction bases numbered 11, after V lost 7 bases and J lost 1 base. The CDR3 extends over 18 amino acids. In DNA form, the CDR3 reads TGTGCCATCACCTTCACCGGGACTAGCGGGACCCGCACAGATACGCAGTATTTT. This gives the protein CAITFTGTSGTRTDTQYF.